The clone carrying this T cell receptor beta chain is medium-sized by share. This entry is derived from a study of HIV-infected patients and healthy controls. The repertoire came from unfractionated whole blood and reflected all unsorted peripheral T cells. Reverse transcription used about 500 ng RNA and constant-region primers for alpha and beta. Alpha and beta chain libraries were made separately by chain-specific third strand synthesis with multiplexing indices. TCRdb processed the 5' RACE reads anew with MiXCR; each CDR3 protein has one entry. The sample shows fewer than 25,000 distinct CDR3 sequences, 8.9% of them seen only once. CDR3 length equals 15 residues. Unmatched junction bases numbered 7, after V lost 5 bases and J lost 4 bases. Germline V gives CDR1 LNHNV, CDR2 YYDKDF (reference sequence).

The chain uses TRBV15 and TRBJ2-3, with 9 bases matching TRBD2. The material sequenced was blood. This TCR was recovered from an adult in good health. CDR3 amino acids: CATSGLRGGADTQYF. The DNA for the CDR3 is TGTGCCACCAGCGGTTTGCGGGGGGGAGCAGATACGCAGTATTTT.